This T cell receptor beta chain was profiled in a study of OX40 agonist ivuxolimab in advanced cancers. Study-wide findings and caveats: Near-lowest levels of clonal expansion characterized partial responders at 0.1-3.0 mg/kg.

To note about this clone: Its specificity is not known.

Profiling relied on immunoSEQ multiplex PCR, and the TCRdb table lists in-frame clones only, not all of them. The sample lists 11,000 to 15,000 clones, about 90% occurring once. The CDR3 length is 13 residues. Germline V gene lookup returns CDR1 MNHEY and CDR2 SVGAGI. Trimming left V 2 bases short and J 5 bases short, with 9 bases between. The receptor comes from an adult with an advanced solid tumor such as melanoma, head and neck, liver or kidney cancer. Material: CD4+ or CD8+ T cells sorted from blood, obtained in a trial of the OX40 agonist ivuxolimab. The genes are TRBV6-5 and TRBJ1-2; a weak D match, TRBD1 (6 bases). The CDR3 sequence: CASSYARGYGYTF. In nucleotides, the CDR3 is TGTGCCAGCAGTTACGCGAGGGGGTATGGCTACACCTTC.